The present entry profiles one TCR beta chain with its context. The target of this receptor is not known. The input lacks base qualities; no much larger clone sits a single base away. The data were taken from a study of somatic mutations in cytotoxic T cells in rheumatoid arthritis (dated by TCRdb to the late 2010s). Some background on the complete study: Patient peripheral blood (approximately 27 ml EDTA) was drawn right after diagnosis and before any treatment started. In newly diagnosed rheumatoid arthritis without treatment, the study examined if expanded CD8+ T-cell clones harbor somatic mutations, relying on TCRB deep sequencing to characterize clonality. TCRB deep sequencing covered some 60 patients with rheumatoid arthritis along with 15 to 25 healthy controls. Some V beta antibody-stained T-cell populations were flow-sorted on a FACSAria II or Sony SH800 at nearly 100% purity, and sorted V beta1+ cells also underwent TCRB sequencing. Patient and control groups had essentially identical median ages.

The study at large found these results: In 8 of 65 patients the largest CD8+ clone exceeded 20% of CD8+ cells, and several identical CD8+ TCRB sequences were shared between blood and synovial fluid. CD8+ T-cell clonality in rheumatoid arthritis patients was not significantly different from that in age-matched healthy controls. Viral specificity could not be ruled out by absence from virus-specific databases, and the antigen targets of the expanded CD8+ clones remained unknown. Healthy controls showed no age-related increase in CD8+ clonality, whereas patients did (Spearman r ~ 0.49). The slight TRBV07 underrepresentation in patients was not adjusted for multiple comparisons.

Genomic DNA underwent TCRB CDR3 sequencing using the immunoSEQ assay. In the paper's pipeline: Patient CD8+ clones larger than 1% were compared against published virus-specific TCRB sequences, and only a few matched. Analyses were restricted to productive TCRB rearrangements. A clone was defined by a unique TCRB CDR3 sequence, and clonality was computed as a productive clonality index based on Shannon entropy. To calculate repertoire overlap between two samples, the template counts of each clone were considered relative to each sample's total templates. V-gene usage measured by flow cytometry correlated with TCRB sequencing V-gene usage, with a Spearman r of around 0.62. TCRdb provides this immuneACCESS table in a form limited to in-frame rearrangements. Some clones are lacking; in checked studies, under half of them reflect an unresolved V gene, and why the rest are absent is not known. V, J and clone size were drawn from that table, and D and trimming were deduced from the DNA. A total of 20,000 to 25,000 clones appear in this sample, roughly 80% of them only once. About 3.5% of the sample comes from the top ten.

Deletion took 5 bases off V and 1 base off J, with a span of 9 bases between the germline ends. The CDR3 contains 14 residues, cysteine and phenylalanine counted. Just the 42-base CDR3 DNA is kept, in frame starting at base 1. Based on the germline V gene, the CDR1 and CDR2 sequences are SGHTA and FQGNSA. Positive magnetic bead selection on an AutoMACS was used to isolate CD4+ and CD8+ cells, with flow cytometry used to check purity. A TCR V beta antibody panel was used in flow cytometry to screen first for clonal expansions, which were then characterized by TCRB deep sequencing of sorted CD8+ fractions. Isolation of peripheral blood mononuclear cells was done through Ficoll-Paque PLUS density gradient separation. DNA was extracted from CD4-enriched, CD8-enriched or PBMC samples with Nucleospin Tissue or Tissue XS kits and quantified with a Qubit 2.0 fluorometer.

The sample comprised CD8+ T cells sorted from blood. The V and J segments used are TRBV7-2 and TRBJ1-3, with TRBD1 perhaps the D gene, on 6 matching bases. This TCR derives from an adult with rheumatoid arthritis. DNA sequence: TGTGCCAGCAGCGGAGGGACATCTGGAAACACCATATATTTT. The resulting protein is CASSGGTSGNTIYF. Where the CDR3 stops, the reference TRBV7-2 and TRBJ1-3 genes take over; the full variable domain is GAGVSQSPSNKVTEKGKDVELRCDPISGHTALYWYRQSLGQGLEFLIYFQGNSAPDKSGLPSDRFSAERTGGSVSTLTIQRTQQEDSAVYLCASSGGTSGNTIYFGEGSWLTVV.